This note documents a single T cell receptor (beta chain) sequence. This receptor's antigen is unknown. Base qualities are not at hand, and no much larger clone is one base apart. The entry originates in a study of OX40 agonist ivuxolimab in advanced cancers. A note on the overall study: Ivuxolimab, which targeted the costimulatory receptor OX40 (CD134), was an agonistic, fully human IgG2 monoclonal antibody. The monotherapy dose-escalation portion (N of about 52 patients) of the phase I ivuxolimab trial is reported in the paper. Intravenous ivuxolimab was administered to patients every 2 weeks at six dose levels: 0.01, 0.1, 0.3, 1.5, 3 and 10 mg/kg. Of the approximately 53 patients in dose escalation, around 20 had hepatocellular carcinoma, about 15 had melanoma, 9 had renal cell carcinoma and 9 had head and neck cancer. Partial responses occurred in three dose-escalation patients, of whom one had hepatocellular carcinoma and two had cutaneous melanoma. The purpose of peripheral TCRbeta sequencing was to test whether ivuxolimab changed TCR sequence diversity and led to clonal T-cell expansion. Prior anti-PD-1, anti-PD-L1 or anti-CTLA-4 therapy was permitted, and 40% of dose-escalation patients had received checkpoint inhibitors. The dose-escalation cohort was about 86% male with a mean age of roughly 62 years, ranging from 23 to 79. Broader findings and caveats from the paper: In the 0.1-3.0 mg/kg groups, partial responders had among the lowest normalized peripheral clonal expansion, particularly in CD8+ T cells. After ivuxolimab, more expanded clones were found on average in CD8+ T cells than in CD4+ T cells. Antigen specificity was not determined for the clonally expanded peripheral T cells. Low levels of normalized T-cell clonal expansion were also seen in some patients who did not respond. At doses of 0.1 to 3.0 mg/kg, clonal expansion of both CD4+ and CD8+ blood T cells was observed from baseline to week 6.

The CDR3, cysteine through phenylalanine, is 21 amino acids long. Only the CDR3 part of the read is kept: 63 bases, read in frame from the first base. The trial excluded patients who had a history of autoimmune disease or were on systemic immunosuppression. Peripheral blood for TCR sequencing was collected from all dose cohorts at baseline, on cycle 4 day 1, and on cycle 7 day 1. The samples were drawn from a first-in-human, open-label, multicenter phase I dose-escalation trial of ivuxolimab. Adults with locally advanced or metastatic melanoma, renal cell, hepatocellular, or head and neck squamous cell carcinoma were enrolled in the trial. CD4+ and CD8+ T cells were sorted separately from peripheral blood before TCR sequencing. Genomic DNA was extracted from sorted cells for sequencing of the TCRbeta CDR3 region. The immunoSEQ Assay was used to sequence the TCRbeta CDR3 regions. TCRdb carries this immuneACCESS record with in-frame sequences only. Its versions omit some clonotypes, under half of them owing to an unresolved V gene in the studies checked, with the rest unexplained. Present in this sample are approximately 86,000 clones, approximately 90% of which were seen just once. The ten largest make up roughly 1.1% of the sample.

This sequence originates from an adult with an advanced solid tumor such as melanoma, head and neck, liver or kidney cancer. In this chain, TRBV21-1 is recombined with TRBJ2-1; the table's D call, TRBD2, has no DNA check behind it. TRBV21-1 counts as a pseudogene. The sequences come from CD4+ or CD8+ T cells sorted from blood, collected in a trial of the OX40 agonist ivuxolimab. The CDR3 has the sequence CASSKVSRDSGIGTVYNEQFF. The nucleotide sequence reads TGTGCCAGCAGCAAAGTTTCGAGGGATAGCGGGATTGGAACAGTCTACAATGAGCAGTTCTTC.